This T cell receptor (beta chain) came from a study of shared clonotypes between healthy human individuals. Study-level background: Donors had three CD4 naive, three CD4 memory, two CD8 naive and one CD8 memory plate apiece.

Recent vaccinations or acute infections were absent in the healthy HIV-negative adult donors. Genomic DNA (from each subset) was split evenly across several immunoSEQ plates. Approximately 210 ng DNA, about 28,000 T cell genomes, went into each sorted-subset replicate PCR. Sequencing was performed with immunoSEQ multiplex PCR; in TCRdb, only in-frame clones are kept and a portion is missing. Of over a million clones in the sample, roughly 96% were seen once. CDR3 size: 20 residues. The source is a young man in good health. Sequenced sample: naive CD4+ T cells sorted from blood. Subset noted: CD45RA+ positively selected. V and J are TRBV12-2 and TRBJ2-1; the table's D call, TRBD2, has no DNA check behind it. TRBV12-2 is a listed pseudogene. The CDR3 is CASRLTRILADRGDFNEQFF. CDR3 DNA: TGTGCAAGTCGCCTAACCCGAATACTAGCGGATAGGGGGGACTTTAATGAGCAGTTCTTC.